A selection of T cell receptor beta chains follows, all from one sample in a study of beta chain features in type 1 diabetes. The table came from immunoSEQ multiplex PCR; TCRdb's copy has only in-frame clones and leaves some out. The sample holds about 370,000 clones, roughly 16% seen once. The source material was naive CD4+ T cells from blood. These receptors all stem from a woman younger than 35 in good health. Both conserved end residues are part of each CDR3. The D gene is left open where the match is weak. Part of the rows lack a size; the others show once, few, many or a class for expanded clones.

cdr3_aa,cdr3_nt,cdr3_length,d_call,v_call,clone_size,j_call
CASSSGQGHTDTQYF,TGTGCCAGCTCATCCGGACAGGGGCACACAGATACGCAGTATTTT,15,TRBD1,TRBV18,NA,TRBJ2-3
CASSEFGGGPAKNIQYF,TGTGCCAGCAGTGAATTCGGGGGGGGACCAGCCAAAAACATTCAGTACTTC,17,TRBD2,TRBV25-1,NA,TRBJ2-4
CASSLVAGRFF,TGTGCCAGCAGCTTAGTAGCGGGGCGGTTCTTC,11,TRBD2,TRBV7-9,few,TRBJ2-1
CAWRSRGAYMNTEAFF,TGTGCCTGGAGGAGTAGGGGCGCATATATGAACACTGAAGCTTTCTTT,16,NA,TRBV30,NA,TRBJ1-1
CASSQDLFSDGDIQYF,TGCGCCAGCAGCCAAGATCTTTTTTCGGACGGGGACATTCAGTACTTC,16,NA,TRBV4-1,few,TRBJ2-4
CASASGDSYEQYF,TGCGCCAGCGCCTCCGGGGACTCCTACGAGCAGTACTTC,13,NA,TRBV5-1,NA,TRBJ2-7
CAWSMDSWYNQPQHF,TGTGCCTGGAGTATGGACTCGTGGTACAATCAGCCCCAGCATTTT,15,NA,TRBV30,NA,TRBJ1-5
CATQTGNLYGYTF,TGTGCCACCCAAACAGGGAACCTCTATGGCTACACCTTC,13,NA,TRBV19,few,TRBJ1-2
CASIEGGATNYGYTF,TGTGCCAGCATCGAAGGGGGAGCCACTAACTATGGCTACACCTTC,15,NA,TRBV28,few,TRBJ1-2
CASSVGTSNEQFF,TGTGCCAGCAGCGTAGGGACTTCCAATGAGCAGTTCTTC,13,NA,TRBV9,few,TRBJ2-1
CASSLGTSQYNEQFF,TGTGCCAGCAGCCTCGGGACTTCCCAATACAATGAGCAGTTCTTC,15,NA,TRBV11-3,NA,TRBJ2-1
CASSFGTSGRRGGEQYF,TGCGCCAGCAGCTTTGGGACTAGCGGGAGAAGAGGTGGCGAGCAGTACTTC,17,TRBD2,TRBV5-1,NA,TRBJ2-7
CASSRGQGAGNEQFF,TGTGCCAGCAGCAGGGGACAGGGGGCAGGGAATGAGCAGTTCTTC,15,TRBD1,TRBV14,few,TRBJ2-1
CSTYTDTQYF,TGCAGCACATACACAGATACGCAGTATTTT,10,NA,TRBV29-1,NA,TRBJ2-3